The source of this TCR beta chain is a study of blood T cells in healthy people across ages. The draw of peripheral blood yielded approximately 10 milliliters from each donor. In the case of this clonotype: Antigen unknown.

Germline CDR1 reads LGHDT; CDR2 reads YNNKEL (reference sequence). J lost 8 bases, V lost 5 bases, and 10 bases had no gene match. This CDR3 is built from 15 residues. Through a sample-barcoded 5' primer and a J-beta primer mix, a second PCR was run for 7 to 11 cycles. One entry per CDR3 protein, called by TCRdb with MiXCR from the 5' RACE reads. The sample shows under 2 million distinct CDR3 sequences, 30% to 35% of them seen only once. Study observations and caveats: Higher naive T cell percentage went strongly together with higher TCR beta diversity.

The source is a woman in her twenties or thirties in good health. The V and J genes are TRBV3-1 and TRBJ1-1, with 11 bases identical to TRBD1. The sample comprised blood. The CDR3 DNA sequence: TGTGCCAGCAGCGGACAGGGGGCGGTTTCGCGGGAAGCTTTCTTT. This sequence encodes CASSGQGAVSREAFF.